The entry that follows covers one TCR beta chain sequence. The data derive from a study of OX40 agonist ivuxolimab in advanced cancers. Germline CDR1 reads SGHTA; CDR2 reads FQGTGA. V shed 5 bases, J shed 4 bases, and the junction held 10 bases outside the gene matches. The CDR3 covers 16 residues. Only in-frame clones appear in the TCRdb table, and some are missing; sequencing was by immunoSEQ multiplex PCR. The sample yields more than 45,000 clones, around 86% seen once. The receptor was derived from an adult with an advanced solid tumor such as melanoma, head and neck, liver or kidney cancer. The material sequenced was CD4+ or CD8+ T cells sorted from blood, taken in a trial of the OX40 agonist ivuxolimab. This chain uses TRBV7-3 with TRBJ2-2; 7 bases agree with TRBD1. This CDR3 is CASSLEGGRATGELFF. CDR3 coding DNA: TGTGCCAGCAGCCTTGAAGGGGGCAGGGCCACCGGGGAGCTGTTTTTT.